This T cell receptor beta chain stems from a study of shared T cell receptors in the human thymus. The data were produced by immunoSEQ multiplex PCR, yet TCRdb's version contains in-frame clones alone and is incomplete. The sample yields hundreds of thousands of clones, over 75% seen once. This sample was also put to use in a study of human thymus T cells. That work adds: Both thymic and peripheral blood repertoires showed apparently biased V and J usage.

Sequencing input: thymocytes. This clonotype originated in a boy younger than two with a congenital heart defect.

The CDR3 DNA reads as TGCAGCGTTGAACGCAGGGGGCCGGATCAGCCCCAGCATTTT. Amino acid sequence: CSVERRGPDQPQHF. The chain joins TRBV29-1 to TRBJ1-5; 8 nucleotides agree with TRBD1. Unmatched junction bases numbered 5, after V lost 2 bases and J lost 5 bases. CDR3 size: 14 residues. Looked up from germline, CDR1 is SQVTM and CDR2 is ANQGSEA.